This T cell receptor beta chain emerged from a study of T-cell memory formation after mild COVID-19. Study in general: For the most part, TCR clusters were specific to one donor.

This CDR3 is built from 16 residues. Trimming took off 2 bases at V and 3 bases at J, with 14 bases between the two ends. Per germline, CDR1 MNHEY and CDR2 SVGAGI. The study's findings and limits: Researchers found some responding clones in pre-infection memory, a sign that cross-reactive memory joined. CD4+ clones that contracted lay mainly in CM and EM; CD8+ ones lay in EMRA.

One entry per CDR3 protein, called by TCRdb with MiXCR from the 5' RACE reads. This table has roughly 300,000 distinct CDR3 sequences, 12% to 15% appearing once. This clonotype was found a few times. Its antigen is not known. The receptor was isolated from a man between 18 and 35 years old who had mild COVID-19 (a few samples of this study predate the infection). Cell type and time point are not known. Sequenced: PBMCs or a T cell subset sorted from them (not recorded which). This chain joins TRBV6-5 and TRBJ2-1; the D call may be TRBD1 or TRBD2 (6 bases each). The chain's CDR3 is CASSYDRGPLYNEQFF. CDR3 DNA: TGTGCCAGCAGTTACGACCGGGGGCCCCTCTACAATGAGCAGTTCTTC.